A single sample gave rise to the 25 T cell receptor beta chains below, sequenced in a study of blood T cell repertoires in COVID-19 (dated by TCRdb to 2018 to 2020). Preparation of the library involved the immunoSEQ multiplex PCR assay. In its TCRdb copy, this immuneACCESS table keeps in-frame sequences only and misses some clones. Where compared with another copy, unresolved V genes explain less than half of these, and the others have no known cause. Counted in this sample were about 500,000 clones; 89% of them appeared once. Of the sample, around 0.95% is held by the ten largest clones. Source material: peripheral blood. These receptors originate from a man in his late teens or twenties with COVID-19, enrolled during active disease.

This chain links TRBV7-9 with TRBJ2-3; D is unclear. The CDR3 totals 15 residues. V dropped 0 bases and J dropped 4 bases, with 11 bases sitting between them. CDR1 is SEHNR, CDR2 FQNEAQ, per germline (reference sequence). The CDR3 loop reads CASSLAASLADTQYF. The CDR3 DNA reads as TGTGCCAGCAGCTTAGCGGCTAGTTTAGCAGATACGCAGTATTTT. Combining the CDR3 with reference TRBV7-9 and TRBJ2-3 gives the whole variable domain DTGVSQNPRHKITKRGQNVTFRCDPISEHNRLYWYRQTLGQGPEFLTYFQNEAQLEKSRLLSDRFSAERPKGSFSTLEIQRTEQGDSAMYLCASSLAASLADTQYFGPGTRLTVL.

V usage is TRBV10-3 and J usage is TRBJ2-7; 10 bases match TRBD2. The CDR3 runs 15 residues. The V segment lost 0 bases and the J segment 3 bases; nucleotides outside the gene matches: 2. CDR1 is ENHRY and CDR2 is SYGVKD in the germline V gene. The CDR3 here is CAISESSGRSYEQYF. CDR3 DNA: TGTGCCATCAGTGAGTCTAGCGGGAGGAGCTACGAGCAGTACTTC.

J is TRBJ2-5 and V is TRBV9, with 10 bases aligning to TRBD2. CDR1 is SGDLS, CDR2 YYNGEE, per germline. The CDR3 sequence is 15 residues long. V dropped 4 bases and J dropped 4; count of bases not matched to a gene: 7. CDR3 in DNA: TGTGCCAGCAGCCTAGCGGGAGTTGGTGTAGAGACCCAGTACTTC. Translation gives CASSLAGVGVETQYF.

V is TRBV28 and J is TRBJ1-5; 7 bases are shared with TRBD1. Trimming cost V 6 bases and J 3 bases; bases outside gene matches: 5. Germline CDR1 is MDHEN and CDR2 is SYDVKM. This CDR3 spans 14 amino acids. The CDR3 protein is CASRATGLNQPQHF. The CDR3 nucleotides read TGTGCCAGCAGAGCGACAGGGCTCAATCAGCCCCAGCATTTT. The full variable domain, completed using reference TRBV28 and TRBJ1-5, is DVKVTQSSRYLVKRTGEKVFLECVQDMDHENMFWYRQDPGLGLRLIYFSYDVKMKEKGDIPEGYSVSREKKERFSLILESASTNQTSMYLCASRATGLNQPQHFGDGTRLSIL.

The chain carries TRBV10-2 and TRBJ2-2, with 15 positions matching TRBD2. The length of the CDR3 is 17 residues. V lost 7 bases to trimming and J lost 6 bases; unmatched junction nucleotides: 9. CDR1 and CDR2 (germline): WSHSY, SAAADI. The CDR3 region is CASIPGLAGGFSGELFF. The CDR3 bases are TGCGCCAGCATTCCGGGACTAGCGGGGGGTTTTTCCGGGGAGCTGTTTTTT.

The chain is built from TRBV5-1 and TRBJ2-7; the D gene is possibly TRBD1 (6 bases). Between the trimmed V and J ends, which lost 1 base and 7 bases, there was a span of 18 bases. CDR1 and CDR2 from the germline V gene are SGHRS and YFSETQ. This CDR3 comprises 15 residues. The CDR3 DNA reads as TGCGCCAGCAGCTTGAATGTCAGGGGAGAAGGGGAGCAGTACTTC. Its translation: CASSLNVRGEGEQYF.

The chain recombines TRBV2 with TRBJ2-7, with a tentative D call TRBD2 (5 bases). Germline V gene data show CDR1 as SNHLY and CDR2 as FYNNEI. This CDR3 spans 13 amino acids. V lost 4 bases and J 7 bases, leaving 14 bases between the germline ends. The CDR3 DNA reads TGTGCCAGCAGTGCTTCCGGAACGGGGGAGCAGTACTTC. Amino acid sequence: CASSASGTGEQYF. The variable domain in full, completed from reference TRBV2 and TRBJ2-7, reads EPEVTQTPSHQVTQMGQEVILRCVPISNHLYFYWYRQILGQKVEFLVSFYNNEISEKSEIFDDQFSVERPDGSNFTLKIRSTKLEDSAMYFCASSASGTGEQYFGPGTRLTVT.

V gene TRBV5-6 combines with J gene TRBJ2-3, with 10 bases fitting TRBD2. CDR3 size: 19 residues. Per germline, CDR1 SGHDT and CDR2 YYEEEE. Trimming removed 3 bases from V and 0 bases from J; junction bases left unmatched: 13. The CDR3 loop is CASSSPLLAGITSTDTQYF. As DNA, the CDR3 is TGTGCCAGCAGCTCTCCCCTACTAGCGGGGATTACTAGCACAGATACGCAGTATTTT.

This clone was detected only once. The chain recombines TRBV9 with TRBJ2-3, with TRBD2 matching over 8 bases. The CDR3 is 18 amino acids. V dropped 3 bases and J dropped 4; count of bases not matched to a gene: 16. In germline, CDR1 is SGDLS, CDR2 YYNGEE. The CDR3 here is CASSADPREGGFSDTQYF. DNA for the CDR3: TGTGCCAGCAGCGCGGACCCTCGGGAGGGCGGTTTTTCAGATACGCAGTATTTT.

The rearrangement uses TRBV7-9 and TRBJ1-2; D gene unclear. There are 14 residues in the CDR3. V lost 1 base and J lost 4, with 10 bases in between. Per the germline V gene, CDR1 is SEHNR and CDR2 is FQNEAQ (reference sequence). The CDR3 sequence: CASSLDGNVYGYTF. DNA for the CDR3: TGTGCCAGCAGCTTAGACGGGAATGTCTATGGCTACACCTTC.

The chain joins TRBV12-5 to TRBJ2-7; TRBD2 is a possible D gene (6 bases). V gave up 3 bases and J gave up 3 bases, with 24 bases separating them. CDR3 length: 18 residues. The germline gives CDR1 LGHNT, CDR2 FRNRAP. The CDR3 loop reads CASGLVVAGSRSVYEQYF. The CDR3 region has the DNA TGTGCTAGTGGTTTAGTAGTCGCGGGGTCGCGATCGGTCTACGAGCAGTACTTC. The full variable domain, completed using reference TRBV12-5 and TRBJ2-7, is DARVTQTPRHKVTEMGQEVTMRCQPILGHNTVFWYRQTMMQGLELLAYFRNRAPLDDSGMPKDRFSAEMPDATLATLKIQPSEPRDSAVYFCASGLVVAGSRSVYEQYFGPGTRLTVT.

The chain employs TRBV5-1 and TRBJ2-6; D might be TRBD2 (5 bases). V lost 6 bases and J lost 1, with 14 bases in between. The CDR3 loop spans 16 amino acids. Looked up from germline, CDR1 is SGHRS and CDR2 is YFSETQ. The CDR3 DNA reads TGCGCCAGCACAATTGGGCCGGGGTCTGGGGCCAACGTCCTGACTTTC. This gives the protein CASTIGPGSGANVLTF.

The gene calls are TRBV18 and TRBJ2-7, with 7 bases aligning to TRBD1. The CDR3 covers 14 residues. The V gene's germline CDR1 is KGHSH and CDR2 LQKENI. V lost 2 bases, J lost 2 bases, and 3 bases stayed unmatched. The chain's CDR3 is CASSPNRGPYEQYF. DNA of the CDR3: TGTGCCAGCTCACCAAACAGGGGACCCTACGAGCAGTACTTC.

The chain links TRBV2 to TRBJ2-3, with 9 positions matching TRBD2. Germline CDR1 SNHLY, CDR2 FYNNEI. The junction had 3 bases not matched to a gene; V was cut back by 9 bases and J by 2 bases. The CDR3 has 13 amino acids. The CDR3 sequence: CASSGGFTDTQYF. For the CDR3, the DNA is TGTGCCAGTAGCGGGGGTTTCACAGATACGCAGTATTTT. Full variable domain (missing parts from reference TRBV2 and TRBJ2-3): EPEVTQTPSHQVTQMGQEVILRCVPISNHLYFYWYRQILGQKVEFLVSFYNNEISEKSEIFDDQFSVERPDGSNFTLKIRSTKLEDSAMYFCASSGGFTDTQYFGPGTRLTVL.

This clone was detected ten times or more. The DNA for the CDR3 is TGTGCCAGCAGCGGTCACAGGGGAGCTTTCTTT. Its protein is CASSGHRGAFF. V usage is TRBV11-1 and J usage is TRBJ1-1; 7 nucleotides match TRBD1. Looked up from germline, CDR1 is SGHAT and CDR2 is FQDESV (reference sequence). The CDR3 sequence is 11 residues long. V lost 5 bases, J lost 10 bases, and 4 bases stayed unmatched.

This rearrangement joins TRBV19 to TRBJ2-1; 7 positions match TRBD1. The junction had 5 bases not matched to a gene; V was cut back by 9 bases and J by 6 bases. The CDR3 is 12 residues long. CDR1 and CDR2 (germline): LNHDA, SQIVND (reference sequence). In nucleotides, the CDR3 is TGTGCCAGGGACAGGTCCATCAATGAGCAGTTCTTC. It encodes CARDRSINEQFF.

The CDR3 DNA reads TGTGCCAGCAGGTCTAGCGGGACTGAGACCCAGTACTTC. Translated: CASRSSGTETQYF. The chain employs TRBV12-3 or TRBV12-4 and TRBJ2-5, with 9 bases that match TRBD2. CDR3 length: 13 residues. Losses at the gene ends were 6 bases for V and 5 bases for J; bases not matched to a gene: 4.

This chain links TRBV19 with TRBJ1-1; D unresolved. Trimming removed 6 bases from V and 1 base from J, with 9 bases in between. This CDR3 has 13 residues. Germline CDR1 reads LNHDA; CDR2 reads SQIVND (reference sequence). The CDR3 sequence is CASRAGPNTEAFF. CDR3 coding DNA: TGTGCCAGTAGGGCAGGTCCGAACACTGAAGCTTTCTTT.

This clone has only one observation. The chain joins TRBV5-4 to TRBJ1-3, with TRBD1 as a possible D gene (6 bases). Germline assignment: CDR1 SGHNT and CDR2 YYREEE (reference sequence). Trimming removed 5 bases at V and 4 bases at J, with 22 bases between. The length of the CDR3 is 17 residues. CDR3 sequence: CASSFGGGGGAGNTIYF. The DNA of the CDR3 is TGTGCCAGCAGTTTTGGAGGCGGGGGCGGTGCGGGAAACACCATATATTTT.

The rearrangement joins TRBV6-5 to TRBJ1-5, with 10 bases aligning to TRBD1. Germline assignment: CDR1 MNHEY and CDR2 SVGAGI. V lost 7 bases and J lost 6; bases outside the gene matches: 6. The CDR3 extends over 14 amino acids. DNA of the CDR3: TGTGCCAGCAAACAGACAGGGGGCGGTCAGCCCCAGCATTTT. Its protein product is CASKQTGGGQPQHF.

The chain recombines TRBV5-1 with TRBJ2-5, with a possible D match to TRBD2 (6 bases). Trimming removed 1 base from V and 1 base from J, with 11 bases in between. The CDR3 runs 15 residues. Per the germline V gene, CDR1 is SGHRS and CDR2 is YFSETQ. CDR3: CASSLWPGGQETQYF. The DNA for the CDR3 is TGCGCCAGCAGCTTGTGGCCCGGGGGCCAAGAGACCCAGTACTTC.

This rearrangement joins TRBV20-1 to TRBJ2-7; 8 positions match TRBD1. The germline V gene has CDR1 DFQATT and CDR2 SNEGSKA (reference sequence). J was trimmed by 5 bases and V by 3 bases; bases with no gene match: 9. CDR3 length equals 14 residues. The CDR3 coding sequence is TGCAGTGCTAGTCCCGGACAGGGAGGCCACGAGCAGTACTTC. Protein: CSASPGQGGHEQYF.

The genes are TRBV18 and TRBJ2-5; a weak D match, TRBD2 (5 bases). Germline CDR1 is KGHSH and CDR2 is LQKENI. The CDR3 extends over 14 amino acids. V lost 2 bases, J lost 5 bases, and 12 bases lay in between. CDR3 protein: CASSPDGREETQYF. CDR3 DNA sequence: TGTGCCAGCTCACCAGACGGAAGGGAGGAGACCCAGTACTTC. Together with reference TRBV18 and TRBJ2-5, the CDR3 gives the full variable domain: NAGVMQNPRHLVRRRGQEARLRCSPMKGHSHVYWYRQLPEEGLKFMVYLQKENIIDESGMPKERFSAEFPKEGPSILRIQQVVRGDSAAYFCASSPDGREETQYFGPGTRLLVL.

This chain links TRBV9 with TRBJ2-3; the match to TRBD2 covers 8 bases. J gave up 1 base and V 4 bases, and 11 bases lay outside the gene matches. The germline CDR1 and CDR2 sequences are SGDLS and YYNGEE. The length of the CDR3 is 17 residues. For the CDR3, the DNA is TGTGCCAGCAGCACATACGGGGGGGCCGGAGGCACAGATACGCAGTATTTT. This encodes CASSTYGGAGGTDTQYF.

The chain is built from TRBV4-2 and TRBJ2-7, with 13 positions matching TRBD2. Germline values: CDR1 LGHNA, CDR2 YNFKEQ. With V trimmed by 3 bases and J by 7 bases, 12 bases remained unmatched. The CDR3 has 17 residues. Here the CDR3 DNA reads TGTGCCAGCAGCCATGAACCCGGGACTAGCGGGGTTTTGGAGCAGTACTTC. Its protein product is CASSHEPGTSGVLEQYF.